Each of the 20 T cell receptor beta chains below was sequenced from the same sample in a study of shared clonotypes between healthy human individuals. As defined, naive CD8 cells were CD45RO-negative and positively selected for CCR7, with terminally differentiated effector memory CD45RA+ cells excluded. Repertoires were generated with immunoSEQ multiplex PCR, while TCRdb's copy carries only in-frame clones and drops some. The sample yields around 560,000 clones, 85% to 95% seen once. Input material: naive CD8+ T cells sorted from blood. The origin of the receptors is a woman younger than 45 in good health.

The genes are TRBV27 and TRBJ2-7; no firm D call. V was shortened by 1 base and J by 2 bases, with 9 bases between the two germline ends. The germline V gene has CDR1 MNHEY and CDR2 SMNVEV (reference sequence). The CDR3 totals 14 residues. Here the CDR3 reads CASSLFPGPYEQYF. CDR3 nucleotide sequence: TGTGCCAGCAGTTTATTTCCAGGACCCTACGAGCAGTACTTC.

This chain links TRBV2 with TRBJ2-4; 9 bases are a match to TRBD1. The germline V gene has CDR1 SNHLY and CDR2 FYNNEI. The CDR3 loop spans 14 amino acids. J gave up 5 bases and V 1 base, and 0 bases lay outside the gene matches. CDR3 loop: CASSEGDRENIQYF. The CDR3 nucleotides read TGTGCCAGCAGTGAAGGGGACAGGGAAAACATTCAGTACTTC.

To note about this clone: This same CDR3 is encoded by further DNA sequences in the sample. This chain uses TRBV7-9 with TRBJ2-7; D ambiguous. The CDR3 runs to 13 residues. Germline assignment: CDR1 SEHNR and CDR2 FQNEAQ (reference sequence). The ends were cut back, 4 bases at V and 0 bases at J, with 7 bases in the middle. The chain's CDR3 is CASSSGSSYEQYF. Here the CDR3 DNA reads TGTGCCAGCAGCTCCGGGTCCTCCTACGAGCAGTACTTC.

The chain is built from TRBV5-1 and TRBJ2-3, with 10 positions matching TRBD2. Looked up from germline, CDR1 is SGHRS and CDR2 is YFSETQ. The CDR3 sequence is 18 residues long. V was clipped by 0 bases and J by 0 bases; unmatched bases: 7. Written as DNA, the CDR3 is TGCGCCAGCAGCTTGGCTCTAGCGGGAGTCTCAAGCACAGATACGCAGTATTTT. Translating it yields CASSLALAGVSSTDTQYF.

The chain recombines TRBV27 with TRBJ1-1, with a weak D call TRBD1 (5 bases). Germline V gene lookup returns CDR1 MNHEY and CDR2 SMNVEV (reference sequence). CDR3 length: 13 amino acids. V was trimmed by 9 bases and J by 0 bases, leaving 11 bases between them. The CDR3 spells CASRRGMNTEAFF. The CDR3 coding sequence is TGTGCCAGTCGGCGGGGCATGAACACTGAAGCTTTCTTT.

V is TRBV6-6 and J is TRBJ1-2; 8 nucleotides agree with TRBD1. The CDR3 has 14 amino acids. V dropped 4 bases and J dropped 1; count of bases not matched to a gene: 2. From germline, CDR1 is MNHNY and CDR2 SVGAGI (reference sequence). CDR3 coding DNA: TGTGCCAGCAGTTGGACAGGGAATAACTATGGCTACACCTTC. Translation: CASSWTGNNYGYTF.

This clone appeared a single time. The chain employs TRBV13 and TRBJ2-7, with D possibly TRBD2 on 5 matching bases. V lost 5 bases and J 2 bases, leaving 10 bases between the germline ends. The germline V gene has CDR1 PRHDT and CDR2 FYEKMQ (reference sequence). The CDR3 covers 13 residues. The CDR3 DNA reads TGTGCCAGCAGCACCCGGGGTGCCTACGAGCAGTACTTC. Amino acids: CASSTRGAYEQYF.

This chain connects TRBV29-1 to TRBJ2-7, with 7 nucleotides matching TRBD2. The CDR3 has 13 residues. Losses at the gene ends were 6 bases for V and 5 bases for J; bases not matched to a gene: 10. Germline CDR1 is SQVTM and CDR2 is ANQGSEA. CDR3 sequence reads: CSVHSGNRNEQYF. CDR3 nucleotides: TGCAGCGTCCACAGCGGGAATAGAAACGAGCAGTACTTC.

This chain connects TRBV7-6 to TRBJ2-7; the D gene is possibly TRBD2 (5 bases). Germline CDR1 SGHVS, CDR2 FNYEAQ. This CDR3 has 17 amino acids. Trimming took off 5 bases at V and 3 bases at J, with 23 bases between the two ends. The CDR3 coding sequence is TGTGCCAGCAGCCCGGAGGTACGGGGATCGCTTGACTACGAGCAGTACTTC. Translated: CASSPEVRGSLDYEQYF.

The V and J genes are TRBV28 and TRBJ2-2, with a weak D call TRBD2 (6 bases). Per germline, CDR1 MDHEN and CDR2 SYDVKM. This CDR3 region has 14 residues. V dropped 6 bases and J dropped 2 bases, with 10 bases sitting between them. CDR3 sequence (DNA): TGTGCCAGCAGGGCTAGCGACAACACCGGGGAGCTGTTTTTT. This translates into CASRASDNTGELFF.

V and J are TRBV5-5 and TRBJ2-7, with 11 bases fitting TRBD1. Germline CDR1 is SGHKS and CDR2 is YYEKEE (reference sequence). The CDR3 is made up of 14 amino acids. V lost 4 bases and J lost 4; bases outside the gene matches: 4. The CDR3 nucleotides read TGTGCCAGCAGCACTGGACAGGGGGCTTACGAGCAGTACTTC. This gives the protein CASSTGQGAYEQYF.

The CDR3 is CASSILGGHHEQYF. The DNA of the CDR3 is TGTGCCAGCAGCATCTTGGGGGGGCACCACGAGCAGTACTTC. V gene TRBV27 combines with J gene TRBJ2-7; the D gene is possibly TRBD2 (7 bases). Trimming shortened V by 6 bases and J by 5 bases, and 17 bases separated the two germline ends. The germline gives CDR1 MNHEY, CDR2 SMNVEV (reference sequence). This CDR3 has 14 amino acids.

This CDR3 is CASSSAGARYEQYF. The CDR3 DNA sequence: TGTGCCAGCAGCTCAGCGGGAGCCCGATACGAGCAGTACTTC. The rearrangement links TRBV11-2 to TRBJ2-7; TRBD2 matches 8 bases. The CDR3 runs 14 residues. The germline gives CDR1 SGHAT, CDR2 FQNNGV. J was trimmed by 4 bases and V by 4 bases; bases with no gene match: 6.

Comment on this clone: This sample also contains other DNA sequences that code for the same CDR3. In DNA, the CDR3 is TGCGCCAGCAGCTTGGATGGAACAGATACGCAGTATTTT. Translated, it gives CASSLDGTDTQYF. The chain is built from TRBV5-1 and TRBJ2-3; no clear D. The length of the CDR3 is 13 residues. Trimming left V 0 bases short and J 3 bases short, with 5 bases between. Looked up from germline, CDR1 is SGHRS and CDR2 is YFSETQ.

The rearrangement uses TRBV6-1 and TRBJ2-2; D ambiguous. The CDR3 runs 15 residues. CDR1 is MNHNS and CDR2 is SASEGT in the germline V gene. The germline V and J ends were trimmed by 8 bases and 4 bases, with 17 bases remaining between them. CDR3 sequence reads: CASYHSIGSTGELFF. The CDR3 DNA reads TGTGCCAGCTATCATAGCATAGGCAGCACCGGGGAGCTGTTTTTT.

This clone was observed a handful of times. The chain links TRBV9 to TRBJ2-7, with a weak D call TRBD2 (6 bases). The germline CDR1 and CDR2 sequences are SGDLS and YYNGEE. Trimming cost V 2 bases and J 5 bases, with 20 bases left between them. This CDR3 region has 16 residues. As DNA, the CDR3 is TGTGCCAGCAGCGTTGGGGGAGGTACTCTTGGGGACGAGCAGTACTTC. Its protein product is CASSVGGGTLGDEQYF.

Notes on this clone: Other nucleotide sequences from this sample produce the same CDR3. For the CDR3, the DNA is TGTGCCAGCAGTAGCGGGAGCAGCTCCTACGAGCAGTACTTC. Its translation: CASSSGSSSYEQYF. The gene calls are TRBV27 and TRBJ2-7; 8 nucleotides agree with TRBD2. The J segment lost 0 bases and the V segment lost 5 bases, leaving 3 bases of the junction unmatched. The CDR3 is 14 amino acids. The germline V gene encodes CDR1 MNHEY and CDR2 SMNVEV (reference sequence).

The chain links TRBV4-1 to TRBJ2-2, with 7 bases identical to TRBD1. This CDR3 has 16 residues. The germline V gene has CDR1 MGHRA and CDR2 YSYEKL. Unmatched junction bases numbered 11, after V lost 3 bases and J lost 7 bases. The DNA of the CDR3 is TGCGCCAGCAGCCAGGACCAGGACAGGTTCCTCGGGGAGCTGTTTTTT. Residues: CASSQDQDRFLGELFF.

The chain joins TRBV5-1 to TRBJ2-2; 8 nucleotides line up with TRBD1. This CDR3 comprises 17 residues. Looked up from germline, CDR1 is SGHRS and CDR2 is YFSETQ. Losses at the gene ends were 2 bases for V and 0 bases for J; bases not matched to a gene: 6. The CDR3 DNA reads TGCGCCAGCAGCTTCTACGGACAGGGAACGAACACCGGGGAGCTGTTTTTT. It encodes CASSFYGQGTNTGELFF. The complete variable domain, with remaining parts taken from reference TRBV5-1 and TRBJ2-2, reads KAGVTQTPRYLIKTRGQQVTLSCSPISGHRSVSWYQQTPGQGLQFLFEYFSETQRNKGNFPGRFSGRQFSNSRSEMNVSTLELGDSALYLCASSFYGQGTNTGELFFGEGSRLTVL.

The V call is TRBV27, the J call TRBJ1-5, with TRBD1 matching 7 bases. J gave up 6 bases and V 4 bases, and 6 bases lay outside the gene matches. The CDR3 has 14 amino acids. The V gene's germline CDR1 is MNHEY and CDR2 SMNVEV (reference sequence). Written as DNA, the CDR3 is TGTGCCAGCAGTTCGACAGGGAGTGTTCAGCCCCAGCATTTT. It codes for CASSSTGSVQPQHF.